The 8 T cell receptor beta chains presented below share a single source sample, sequenced in a study of blood T cell repertoires in COVID-19. Profiling relied on immunoSEQ multiplex PCR, and the TCRdb table lists in-frame clones only, not all of them. The sample yields about 190,000 clones, approximately 90% seen once. The sample was peripheral blood. The receptors derive from a woman in her thirties or forties who had recovered from COVID-19.

This clone was seen once. The J gene is TRBJ1-2, the V gene TRBV21-1; the table calls TRBD1, which could not be checked here. TRBV21-1 is an annotated pseudogene. This CDR3 comprises 19 residues. As DNA, the CDR3 is TGTGCCAGCAGCAAAAGAGTGTGCGGCGGGACAGGGGGGGACTATGGCTACACCTTC. Protein: CASSKRVCGGTGGDYGYTF.

The J gene is TRBJ1-5, the V gene TRBV18, with 8 bases that match TRBD1. Germline V lookup: CDR1 KGHSH, CDR2 LQKENI. There are 15 residues in the CDR3. V was pared by 3 bases and J by 5 bases, with 6 bases of the junction left unmatched. CDR3 DNA sequence: TGTGCCAGCTCACCCAATCAGGGGGCGGATCAGCCCCAGCATTTT. Translating gives CASSPNQGADQPQHF. Looking up the rest from reference TRBV18 and TRBJ1-5 gives the full variable domain: NAGVMQNPRHLVRRRGQEARLRCSPMKGHSHVYWYRQLPEEGLKFMVYLQKENIIDESGMPKERFSAEFPKEGPSILRIQQVVRGDSAAYFCASSPNQGADQPQHFGDGTRLSIL.

The chain links TRBV12-1 to TRBJ2-2; TRBD2 is taken as the D call from the table, unchecked against the DNA. TRBV12-1 is recorded as a pseudogene. The length of the CDR3 is 13 residues. This CDR3 reads CANAVEVAGELFF. The CDR3 coding sequence is TGTGCCAACGCGGTAGAGGTGGCCGGGGAGCTGTTTTTT.

V is TRBV5-5 and J is TRBJ2-1; 7 bases align to TRBD2. The CDR3 spans 17 residues. V lost 2 bases and J lost 4; bases outside the gene matches: 12. In germline, CDR1 is SGHKS, CDR2 YYEKEE (reference sequence). The CDR3 loop is CASSFGRPGAGYNEQFF. The CDR3 nucleotides are TGTGCCAGCAGCTTTGGTAGACCGGGAGCGGGGTACAATGAGCAGTTCTTC.

This rearrangement joins TRBV18 to TRBJ2-1; possible D gene TRBD1, 6 bases. The V and J ends lost 5 bases and 7 bases respectively, with 18 bases between them. The V gene's germline CDR1 is KGHSH and CDR2 LQKENI. CDR3 length: 15 residues. The CDR3 DNA is TGTGCCAGCTCAAATGAGGGTATAAGGGGGAATGAGCAGTTCTTC. Translating gives CASSNEGIRGNEQFF. The full variable domain, rest sourced from reference TRBV18 and TRBJ2-1, is NAGVMQNPRHLVRRRGQEARLRCSPMKGHSHVYWYRQLPEEGLKFMVYLQKENIIDESGMPKERFSAEFPKEGPSILRIQQVVRGDSAAYFCASSNEGIRGNEQFFGPGTRLTVL.

The chain carries TRBV18 and TRBJ1-2; no clear D. CDR3 length: 14 residues. Per the germline V gene, CDR1 is KGHSH and CDR2 is LQKENI. Trimming removed 0 bases at V and 4 bases at J, with 9 bases between. This CDR3 is CASSPPSGSYGYTF. CDR3 in DNA: TGTGCCAGCTCACCACCCTCCGGGTCCTATGGCTACACCTTC.

The CDR3 loop reads CASSLAGANVLTF. For the CDR3, the DNA is TGTGCCAGCAGTCTGGCCGGGGCCAACGTCCTGACTTTC. The chain uses TRBV28 and TRBJ2-6; D uncertain. This CDR3 has 13 amino acids. Trimming took 5 bases from V and 4 from J, leaving 6 bases between them. The germline CDR1 and CDR2 sequences are MDHEN and SYDVKM.

This clone was detected once. The chain employs TRBV27 and TRBJ2-1; 12 bases match TRBD2. V trimming: 6 bases; J trimming: 7 bases; junction bases outside the gene matches: 7. The CDR3 covers 15 residues. Germline V CDR1 and CDR2: MNHEY, SMNVEV (reference sequence). CDR3 DNA: TGTGCCAGCAGACCTCTAGCGGGAGGGCCGAATGAGCAGTTCTTC. This encodes CASRPLAGGPNEQFF.